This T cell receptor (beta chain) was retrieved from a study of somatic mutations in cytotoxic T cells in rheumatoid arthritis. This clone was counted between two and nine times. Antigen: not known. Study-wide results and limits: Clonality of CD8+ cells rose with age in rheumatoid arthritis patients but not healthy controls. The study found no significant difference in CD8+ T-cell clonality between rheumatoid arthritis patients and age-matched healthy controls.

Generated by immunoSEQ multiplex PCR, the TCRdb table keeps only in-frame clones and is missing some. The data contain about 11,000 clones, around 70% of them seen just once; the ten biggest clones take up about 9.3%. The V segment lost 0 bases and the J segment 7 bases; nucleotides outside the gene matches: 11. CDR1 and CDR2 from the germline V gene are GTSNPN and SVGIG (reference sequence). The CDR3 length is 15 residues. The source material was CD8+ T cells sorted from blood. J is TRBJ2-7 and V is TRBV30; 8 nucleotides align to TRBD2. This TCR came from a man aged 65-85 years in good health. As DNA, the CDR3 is TGTGCCTGGAGTGTACGGAGCGGGAGAACGGGGGAGCAGTACTTC. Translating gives CAWSVRSGRTGEQYF.